The 3 T cell receptor beta chains below all came from one sample that was sequenced in a study of shared clonotypes between healthy human individuals. Clones were sequenced by immunoSEQ multiplex PCR, and TCRdb holds only the in-frame ones, with some missing. The sample yields 2 million to 2.5 million clones, 80% to 95% seen once. Source material: naive CD4+ T cells from PBMCs. Stated subset: CD45RA+ positively selected. The receptors shown here come from a young man in good health. Some clones in this sample may be carry-over from other donors' samples.

There are a few counts of this clone. The chain carries TRBV2 and TRBJ1-5; D gene ambiguous. Trimming took off 6 bases at V and 1 base at J, with 4 bases between the two ends. The CDR3 sequence is 12 residues long. Germline values: CDR1 SNHLY, CDR2 FYNNEI. Written as DNA, the CDR3 is TGTGCCAGCAGATTCAGCAATCAGCCCCAGCATTTT. Encoded protein: CASRFSNQPQHF.

The chain recombines TRBV5-1 with TRBJ1-4; D is unresolved. CDR1 is SGHRS and CDR2 is YFSETQ in the germline V gene. The V end lost 5 bases, the J end lost 3 bases, and 11 bases lay between the germline ends. The CDR3 loop spans 14 amino acids. Here the CDR3 DNA reads TGCGCCAGCAGGCCAACTTCAGCTAATGAAAAACTGTTTTTT. Amino acid sequence: CASRPTSANEKLFF.

The chain carries TRBV28 and TRBJ1-5; unclear D gene. V was shortened by 7 bases and J by 12 bases, with 19 bases between the two germline ends. The germline gives CDR1 MDHEN, CDR2 SYDVKM. The CDR3 runs 13 residues. CDR3 sequence reads: CASTTSGFWGQHF. The CDR3 DNA follows: TGTGCCAGCACCACAAGCGGTTTCTGGGGCCAGCATTTT.